The 19 T cell receptor beta chains given below trace back to one sample, sequenced in a study of blood T cells in healthy people across ages. It was with a sample-barcoded 5' primer and a J-beta primer mix that a second PCR of roughly 7 to 12 cycles was run. A single record per CDR3 protein comes from TCRdb applying MiXCR to the 5' RACE reads. The sample contains about 1.5 million distinct CDR3 sequences, approximately 42% of which appear only once. The sample was blood. The receptor source for this set is a woman aged 18-29 years in good health.

The chain joins TRBV9 to TRBJ2-2; the match to TRBD1 covers 7 bases. V gave up 2 bases and J gave up 7 bases; unmatched junction bases: 11. CDR3 length equals 16 residues. Germline CDR1 reads SGDLS; CDR2 reads YYNGEE. CDR3 protein: CASSVGPRQGDGELFF. CDR3 DNA: TGTGCCAGCAGCGTGGGCCCTCGACAGGGTGACGGGGAGCTGTTTTTT.

V is TRBV27 and J is TRBJ1-3, with a tentative D call TRBD1 (5 bases). The germline V gene has CDR1 MNHEY and CDR2 SMNVEV (reference sequence). The CDR3 contains 16 residues. V lost 2 bases, J lost 0 bases, and 11 bases lay in between. As DNA, the CDR3 is TGTGCCAGCAGTTTACCCCGGGGGGGCTCTGGAAACACCATATATTTT. Translation: CASSLPRGGSGNTIYF.

The V and J genes are TRBV4-3 and TRBJ2-3; a possible D gene is TRBD2 (6 bases). Trimming removed 4 bases at V and 10 bases at J, with 21 bases between. The CDR3 length is 15 residues. From germline, CDR1 is LGHNA and CDR2 YSLEER. The chain's CDR3 is CASSRRWTTNTPQYF. CDR3 coding DNA: TGCGCCAGCAGCCGACGTTGGACTACGAACACTCCGCAGTATTTT.

The chain combines TRBV29-1 with TRBJ2-1; TRBD2 aligns across 10 bases. V shed 6 bases and J 6 bases; nucleotides not matched to a gene: 5. Germline V gene sequence: CDR1 SQVTM, CDR2 ANQGSEA. The CDR3 totals 13 residues. CDR3 bases: TGCAGCGTGGGACTAGCGAGTAGCAATGAGCAGTTCTTC. Protein: CSVGLASSNEQFF.

This sequence joins TRBV28 and TRBJ2-1, with 7 positions matching TRBD2. Germline loops: CDR1 MDHEN, CDR2 SYDVKM. Trimming took 9 bases from V and 10 from J; bases not matched to a gene: 18. This CDR3 spans 15 amino acids. CDR3 in amino acids: CASTFLSGTEREQFF. CDR3 DNA: TGTGCCAGTACCTTTCTAAGCGGGACGGAGAGAGAGCAGTTCTTC.

The sample holds a few counts of this clonotype. The CDR3 protein is CASSVGQGVSYEQYF. CDR3 DNA: TGTGCCAGCAGCGTAGGGCAGGGGGTTTCCTACGAGCAGTACTTC. The chain uses TRBV9 and TRBJ2-7; 7 bases match TRBD1. From germline, CDR1 is SGDLS and CDR2 YYNGEE. Trimming cost V 0 bases and J 1 base; bases outside gene matches: 4. The CDR3 runs 15 residues.

As concerns this clonotype: At one boundary the junction diverges from the germline segment, which might be a read error. The gene calls are TRBV20-1 and TRBJ2-5, with 12 bases fitting TRBD2. CDR1 is DFQATT, CDR2 SNEGSKA, per germline (reference sequence). The CDR3 contains 16 residues. CDR3 sequence reads: CSAGDYPSGRAETQYF. The CDR3 coding sequence is TGCAGTGCTGGAGATTACCCTAGCGGGAGGGCGGAGACCCAGTACTTC.

The chain couples TRBV6-1 to TRBJ1-2, with a possible D match to TRBD1 (6 bases). This CDR3 is built from 16 residues. Germline CDR1 reads MNHNS; CDR2 reads SASEGT. V was cut by 1 base and J by 6 bases, with 18 bases left in between. The CDR3 loop reads CASSEGIGGLQDGYTF. The CDR3 nucleotides read TGTGCCAGCAGTGAAGGAATAGGGGGGCTTCAGGATGGCTACACCTTC.

V is TRBV6-5 and J is TRBJ2-7; D gene unclear. CDR3 size: 14 residues. The V gene lost 7 bases and the J gene lost 7 bases, with 20 bases spanning the gap. CDR1 is MNHEY and CDR2 is SVGAGI in the germline V gene. DNA for the CDR3: TGTGCCAGCACCCGGCCAGGTCTTCGGAATGAGCAGTACTTC. Amino acid sequence: CASTRPGLRNEQYF.

The chain recombines TRBV20-1 with TRBJ2-7; TRBD1 matches 12 bases. CDR1 is DFQATT, CDR2 SNEGSKA, per germline (reference sequence). The CDR3 has 16 amino acids. V lost 6 bases, J lost 7 bases, and 16 bases stayed unmatched. The CDR3 nucleotides are TGCAGTGCCGTAGAGCTTGGGACAGGGGGCATGGAGGAGCAGTACTTC. This codes for CSAVELGTGGMEEQYF.

This chain joins TRBV7-9 and TRBJ2-3; D is unresolved. The CDR3 is made up of 12 amino acids. Germline CDR1 and CDR2: SEHNR and FQNEAQ (reference sequence). V lost 7 bases and J 8 bases, leaving 13 bases between the germline ends. CDR3 sequence (DNA): TGTGCCAGCACCTCCTCCGGAGCTACGCAGTATTTT. Translating it yields CASTSSGATQYF.

J is TRBJ1-5 and V is TRBV3-1; 11 bases fit TRBD1. With 3 bases clipped from V and 2 bases from J, the junction kept 18 bases outside the gene matches. Per the germline V gene, CDR1 is LGHDT and CDR2 is YNNKEL (reference sequence). The CDR3 loop spans 21 amino acids. CDR3 protein: CASSHPIPGQGGPGGNQPQHF. The CDR3 DNA is TGTGCCAGCAGCCACCCCATTCCGGGACAGGGGGGGCCCGGAGGCAATCAGCCCCAGCATTTT.

The genes are TRBV12-3 or TRBV12-4 and TRBJ1-2, with no clear D. The V end was cut by 6 bases, the J end by 4 bases, with 12 bases between. CDR3 length: 13 residues. The CDR3 spells CASRRTPGYGYTF. The CDR3 nucleotides read TGTGCCAGCAGACGGACTCCTGGCTATGGCTACACCTTC.

The chain recombines TRBV5-6 with TRBJ2-3, with TRBD1 identical over 7 bases. CDR3 size: 14 residues. V gave up 7 bases and J gave up 6 bases; unmatched junction bases: 11. Germline V gives CDR1 SGHDT, CDR2 YYEEEE. In DNA form, the CDR3 reads TGTGCCAGCGCCACCGGGACAGACACCGATACGCAGTATTTT. Its protein product is CASATGTDTDTQYF.

This clonotype has just a few counts. The gene calls are TRBV6-2 or TRBV6-3 and TRBJ2-5; perhaps D is TRBD1 or TRBD2 (5 bases each). V lost 8 bases to trimming and J lost 7 bases, with 23 bases between them. This CDR3 region has 15 residues. The germline CDR1 and CDR2 sequences are MNHEY and SVGEGT. The CDR3 nucleotides are TGTGCCAGCGCTAGCCTTAGGGACCGGCCGGGGACCCAGTACTTC. Residues: CASASLRDRPGTQYF.

Notes on this clonotype: One end of the junction is discordant with germline, which a read error may explain. This sequence joins TRBV20-1 and TRBJ1-2; unclear D gene. This CDR3 is built from 12 residues. Germline V lookup: CDR1 DFQATT, CDR2 SNEGSKA (reference sequence). The CDR3, as DNA: TGCAGTGCTAGAGTTCGGCCGTATGGCCACACCTTC. Residues: CSARVRPYGHTF.

The chain joins TRBV29-1 to TRBJ2-5; TRBD2 aligns across 12 bases. The J segment lost 5 bases and the V segment lost 7 bases, leaving 5 bases of the junction unmatched. The CDR3 has 13 amino acids. Looked up from germline, CDR1 is SQVTM and CDR2 is ANQGSEA. In DNA form, the CDR3 reads TGCAGCGCCCCGACTAGCGGGAGTGAGACCCAGTACTTC. Its protein product is CSAPTSGSETQYF.

This sequence joins TRBV7-2 and TRBJ2-3; 8 nucleotides match TRBD2. Germline V lookup: CDR1 SGHTA, CDR2 FQGNSA. This CDR3 is built from 17 residues. The trim removed 2 bases at V and 0 bases at J, leaving 7 bases unmatched. The CDR3 sequence is CASSLFGGGPSTDTQYF. The CDR3, as DNA: TGTGCCAGCAGCTTATTCGGGGGGGGGCCCAGCACAGATACGCAGTATTTT.

Concerning this clonotype itself: A read error may produce the germline difference seen at one junction end. The chain employs TRBV12-3 or TRBV12-4 and TRBJ2-1; D is ambiguous. The CDR3 runs 12 residues. CDR3 coding DNA: TGTGCCAGAAGTTTAGCCAACAATGAGCAGTTCTTC. This sequence encodes CARSLANNEQFF.